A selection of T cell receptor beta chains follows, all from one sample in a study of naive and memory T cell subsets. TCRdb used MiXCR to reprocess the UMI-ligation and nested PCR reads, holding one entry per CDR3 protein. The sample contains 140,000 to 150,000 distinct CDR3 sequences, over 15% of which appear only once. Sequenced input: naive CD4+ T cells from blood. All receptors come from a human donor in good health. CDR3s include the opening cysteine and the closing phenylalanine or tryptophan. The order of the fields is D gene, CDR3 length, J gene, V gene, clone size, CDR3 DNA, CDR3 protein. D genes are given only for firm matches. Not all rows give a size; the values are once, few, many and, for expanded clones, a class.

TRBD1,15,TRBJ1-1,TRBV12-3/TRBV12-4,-,TGTGCCAGCAGTTCTGGACAGGGATGGGGCACTGAAGCTTTCTTT,CASSSGQGWGTEAFF
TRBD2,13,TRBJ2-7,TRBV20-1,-,TGCAGTGCAGGGGGACTAGCGGCCTACGAGCAGTACTTC,CSAGGLAAYEQYF
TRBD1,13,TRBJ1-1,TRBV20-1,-,TGCAGTGCTAGGCCCGGGACAGGGGGAGAAGCTTTCTTT,CSARPGTGGEAFF
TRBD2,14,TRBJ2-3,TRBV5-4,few,TGTGCCAGCAGCTTACTAGCGGGAGCAGATACGCAGTATTTT,CASSLLAGADTQYF
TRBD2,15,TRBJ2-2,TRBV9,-,TGTGCCAGCAGCGCGGGACTAGCGACAACCGGGGAGCTGTTTTTT,CASSAGLATTGELFF
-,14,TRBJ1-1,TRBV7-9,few,TGTGCCAGCAGCTCCAGGGCTCCCAACACTGAAGCTTTCTTT,CASSSRAPNTEAFF
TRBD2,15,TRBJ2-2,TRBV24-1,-,TGTGCCACCAGCCTAGCGGGAGCGAACACCGGGGAGCTGTTTTTT,CATSLAGANTGELFF
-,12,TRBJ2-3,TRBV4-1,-,TGCGCCAGCAGCCAAGCAGCAGATACGCAGTATTTT,CASSQAADTQYF
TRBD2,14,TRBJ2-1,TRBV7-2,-,TGTGCCAGCAGCTTTGTAACTAGCGGGGGTGAGCAGTTCTTC,CASSFVTSGGEQFF
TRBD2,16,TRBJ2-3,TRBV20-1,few,TGCAGTGCTAGAATAGCGGGAGGCTCTAGCACAGATACGCAGTATTTT,CSARIAGGSSTDTQYF
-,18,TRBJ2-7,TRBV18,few,-,CASSPPGQGSGRAREQYF
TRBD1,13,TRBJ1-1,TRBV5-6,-,TGTGCCAGCAGCTTGGACAGGGGCCCTGAAGCTTTCTTT,CASSLDRGPEAFF
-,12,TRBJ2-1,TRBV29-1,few,TGCAGCGTTGAAGACGGGTGGGACAAGGAGTTCTTC,CSVEDGWDKEFF
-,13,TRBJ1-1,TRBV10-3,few,TGTGCCATCAGTGGGCAGGGAGGGTATTGGGCTTTCTTT,CAISGQGGYWAFF
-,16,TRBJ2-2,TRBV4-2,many,TGTGCCAGCAGCCAATGGTCCGGCGCGAACACCGGGGAGCTGTTTTTT,CASSQWSGANTGELFF
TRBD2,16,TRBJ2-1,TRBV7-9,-,TGTGCCAGCAGCTCGCAGCGGGAGGGAATCCACAATGAGCAGTTCTTC,CASSSQREGIHNEQFF
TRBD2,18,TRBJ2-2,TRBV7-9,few,TGTGCCAGCAGCTTACGGGAGGGCCGTTCGGTTCACACCGGGGAGCTGTTTTTT,CASSLREGRSVHTGELFF
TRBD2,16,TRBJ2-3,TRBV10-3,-,TGTGCCATCAGTGAGTCGGGGACTAGCGGCACAGATACGCAGTATTTT,CAISESGTSGTDTQYF
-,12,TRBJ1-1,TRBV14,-,TGTGCCAGCAGCCGGCTCTTCACTGAAGCTTTCTTT,CASSRLFTEAFF
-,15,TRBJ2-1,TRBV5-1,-,TGCGCCAGCAGCTTGGCCCTCCGCGCCTACAATGAGCAGTTCTTC,CASSLALRAYNEQFF
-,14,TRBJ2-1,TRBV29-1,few,TGCAGCGTTGTGGCGGATGTACCCTACAATGAGCAGTTCTTC,CSVVADVPYNEQFF
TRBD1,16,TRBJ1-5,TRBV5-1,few,TGCGCCAGCAGCTTGGAACCCACAGGGGCCAATCAGCCCCAGCATTTT,CASSLEPTGANQPQHF
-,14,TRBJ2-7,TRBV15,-,TGTGCCACCAGCAGACCCCAGGGGCCGTACGAGCAGTACTTC,CATSRPQGPYEQYF
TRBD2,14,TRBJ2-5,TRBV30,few,TGTGCCTGGAGTTCCGGACTAGCCGTAGAGACCCAGTACTTC,CAWSSGLAVETQYF
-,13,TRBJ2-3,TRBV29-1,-,TGCAGCGCCATGACAGGAATCACAGATACGCAGTATTTT,CSAMTGITDTQYF
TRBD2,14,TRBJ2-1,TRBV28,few,TGTGCCAGCAGGGGGTATAGCGGGAGCTATGAGCAGTTCTTC,CASRGYSGSYEQFF
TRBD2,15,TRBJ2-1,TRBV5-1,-,TGCGCCAGCAGTCGGGCCAGCGGGAGCGGCAATGAGCAGTTCTTC,CASSRASGSGNEQFF
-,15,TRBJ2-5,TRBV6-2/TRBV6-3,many,TGTGCCAGCAGTTACTCGGCACAGTCCCTGGAGACCCAGTACTTC,CASSYSAQSLETQYF
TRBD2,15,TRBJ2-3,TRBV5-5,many,TGTGCCAGCAGCGTGGGGACTAGCGGGGGCGATACGCAGTATTTT,CASSVGTSGGDTQYF
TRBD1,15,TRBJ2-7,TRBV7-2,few,TGTGCCAGCAGCAACGACAGGGGGCGAAGGGACGAGCAGTACTTC,CASSNDRGRRDEQYF
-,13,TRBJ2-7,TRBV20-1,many,TGCAGTGCCCGATTGAGGGTGGTGAGGGAGCAGTACTTC,CSARLRVVREQYF
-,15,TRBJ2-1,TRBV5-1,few,TGCGCCAGCAGCTTGGTATCTAGTAACTACAATGAGCAGTTCTTC,CASSLVSSNYNEQFF
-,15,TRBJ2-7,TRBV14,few,TGTGCCAGCAGCCAGGGGGGACAGCTTGTCTACGAGCAGTACTTC,CASSQGGQLVYEQYF
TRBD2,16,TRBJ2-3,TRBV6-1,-,TGTGCCAGCAGTGAAGAGGTCGGGAGGGCGACAGATACGCAGTATTTT,CASSEEVGRATDTQYF
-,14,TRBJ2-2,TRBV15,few,TGTGCCACCAGCAGAGATGGCGGGACCGGGGAGCTGTTTTTT,CATSRDGGTGELFF
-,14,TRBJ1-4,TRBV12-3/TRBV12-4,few,TGTGCCAGCAGTTTAGTCGGCAGCAATGAAAAACTGTTTTTT,CASSLVGSNEKLFF
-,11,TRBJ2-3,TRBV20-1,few,TGCAGTGCTAGACGTCCGGATACGCAGTATTTT,CSARRPDTQYF
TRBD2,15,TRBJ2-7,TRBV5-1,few,TGCGCCAGCAGCTTCACCGGACTAGCGAGTTACGAGCAGTACTTC,CASSFTGLASYEQYF
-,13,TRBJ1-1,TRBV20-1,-,TGCAGTGCCCCAGGACGGGGGGTCGCTGAAGCTTTCTTT,CSAPGRGVAEAFF
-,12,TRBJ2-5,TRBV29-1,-,TGCAGCGCAGCCTTGGGGCAAGAGACCCAGTACTTC,CSAALGQETQYF
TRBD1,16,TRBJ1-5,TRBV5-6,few,TGTGCCAGCAGCGTGAAAACTGGACAGGGGTATCAGCCCCAGCATTTT,CASSVKTGQGYQPQHF
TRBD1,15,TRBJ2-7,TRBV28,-,TGTGCCAGCAGTCCCAGGGACAGACGGTCCTACGAGCAGTACTTC,CASSPRDRRSYEQYF
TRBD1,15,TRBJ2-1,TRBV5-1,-,TGCGCCAACAGCCTGGGACAGGGGACCTACAATGAGCAGTTCTTC,CANSLGQGTYNEQFF
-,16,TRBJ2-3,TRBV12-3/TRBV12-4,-,TGTGCCAGCAGTTTAGGCTCGGGCACGATGAGGGATACGCAGTATTTT,CASSLGSGTMRDTQYF
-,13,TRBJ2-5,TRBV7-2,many,TGTGCCAGCAGCTCCCAGTTCCAAGAGACCCAGTACTTC,CASSSQFQETQYF
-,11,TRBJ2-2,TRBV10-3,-,TGTGCCATCACAGGCACCGGGGAGCTGTTTTTT,CAITGTGELFF
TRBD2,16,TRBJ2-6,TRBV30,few,TGTGCCTGGAGCCACGGGGGGGGTTCTGGGGCCAACGTCCTGACTTTC,CAWSHGGGSGANVLTF
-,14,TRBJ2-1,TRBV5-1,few,TGCGCCAGCAGCACACGGACTAAAGGGAATGAGCAGTTCTTC,CASSTRTKGNEQFF
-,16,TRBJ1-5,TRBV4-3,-,TGCGCCAGCAGCCAAACATTCAGGGTTAGCAATCAGCCCCAGCATTTT,CASSQTFRVSNQPQHF
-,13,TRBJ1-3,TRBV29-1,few,TGCAGCGTTGAAACACAGGCCGGAAACACCATATATTTT,CSVETQAGNTIYF
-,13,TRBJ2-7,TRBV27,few,TGTGCCAGCAGTCTGGGTGGGAACTACGAGCAGTACTTC,CASSLGGNYEQYF
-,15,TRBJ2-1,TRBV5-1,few,TGCGCCAGCAGGTTAGCGGCTGACTCCTACAATGAGCAGTTCTTC,CASRLAADSYNEQFF
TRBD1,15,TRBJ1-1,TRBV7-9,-,TGTGCCAGCAGCTCTCCGGGACAGGGGTACACTGAAGCTTTCTTT,CASSSPGQGYTEAFF
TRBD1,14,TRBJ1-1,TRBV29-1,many,TGCAGCGTTGAAGGCCCAGGGGGCGTCACTGAAGCTTTCTTT,CSVEGPGGVTEAFF
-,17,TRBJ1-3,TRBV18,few,TGTGCCAGCTCACCACTGTCAGGGGTATCGGTTGGAAACACCATATATTTT,CASSPLSGVSVGNTIYF
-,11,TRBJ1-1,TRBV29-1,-,TGCAGCGTTGAAGGACAAAATGAAGCTTTCTTT,CSVEGQNEAFF
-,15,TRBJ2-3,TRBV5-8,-,TGTGCCAGCAGCTTGATGGGGAAGCTGACAGATACGCAGTATTTT,CASSLMGKLTDTQYF
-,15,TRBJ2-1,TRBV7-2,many,TGTGCCAGCAGCTCGGTAGGGGGCGGGATCGGTGAGCAGTTCTTC,CASSSVGGGIGEQFF